Listed below are T cell receptor beta chains from one sample, sequenced in a study of blood T cell repertoires in COVID-19. The table came from immunoSEQ multiplex PCR; TCRdb's copy has only in-frame clones and leaves some out. The sample records approximately 140,000 clones, around 89% being singletons. The sequencing sample was made of peripheral blood. These receptors were obtained from a man between 18 and 35 years old with COVID-19, enrolled during active disease. Both conserved end residues are part of each CDR3. A D gene is named only where the DNA matches it firmly. Not every row has a clone size; where given, it reads once, few, many or a size class.

V gene	D gene	clone size	J gene	CDR3 protein	CDR3 DNA
TRBV7-7	NA	NA	TRBJ2-5	CASSLVASGETQYF	TGTGCCAGCAGCTTAGTTGCTAGTGGAGAGACCCAGTACTTC
TRBV5-8	TRBD2	NA	TRBJ2-7	CASSFTMTSGIEQYF	TGTGCCAGCAGCTTCACGATGACTAGCGGGATCGAGCAGTACTTC
TRBV3-1/TRBV3-2	NA	NA	TRBJ2-1	CASSPQTGSSYNEQFF	TGTGCCAGCAGCCCACAAACAGGATCGTCCTACAATGAGCAGTTCTTC
TRBV14	NA	NA	TRBJ2-1	CASSQSRSYNEQFF	TGTGCCAGCAGCCAATCCCGCTCCTACAATGAGCAGTTCTTC
TRBV21-1	NA	NA	TRBJ2-3	CASIRHPDTQYF	TGTGCCAGTATTAGACACCCGGATACGCAGTATTTT
TRBV19	NA	NA	TRBJ1-1	CASTTLGGESTEAFF	TGTGCCAGTACCACCTTGGGGGGAGAGAGCACTGAAGCTTTCTTT
TRBV10-2	NA	NA	TRBJ2-3	CATLGGIRTDTQYF	TGCGCCACCCTGGGAGGCATTCGCACAGATACGCAGTATTTT
TRBV6-1	NA	NA	TRBJ2-7	CASSDPGASYEQYF	TGTGCCAGCAGTGATCCAGGGGCCTCCTACGAGCAGTACTTC
TRBV5-6	NA	NA	TRBJ2-5	CASSFGSQETQYF	TGTGCCAGCAGCTTTGGGAGCCAAGAGACCCAGTACTTC
TRBV4-1	NA	NA	TRBJ1-3	CASSQLPPVSGNTIYF	TGCGCCAGCAGCCAGCTACCCCCGGTCTCTGGAAACACCATATATTTT
TRBV12-5	NA	NA	TRBJ1-2	CASGSSGTNYGYTF	TGTGCTAGTGGTTCCTCAGGGACTAACTATGGCTACACCTTC
TRBV19	TRBD1	NA	TRBJ1-1	CASSNPGQTNTEAFF	TGTGCCAGTAGTAACCCGGGACAGACGAACACTGAAGCTTTCTTT
TRBV7-8	TRBD1	NA	TRBJ2-7	CASSSGTGTGTTYEQYF	TGTGCCAGCAGCAGCGGTACCGGGACAGGGACGACCTACGAGCAGTACTTC
TRBV6-5	NA	NA	TRBJ1-2	CASSPRRGREGYTF	TGTGCCAGCAGTCCTCGTCGGGGGAGGGAAGGCTACACCTTC
TRBV5-1	NA	NA	TRBJ1-5	CASSLAPGGSNQPQHF	TGCGCCAGCAGCTTGGCCCCCGGAGGTAGCAATCAGCCCCAGCATTTT
TRBV28	NA	NA	TRBJ2-2	CASSFPTRGGNTGELFF	TGTGCCAGCAGTTTTCCCACTAGGGGAGGGAACACCGGGGAGCTGTTTTTT
TRBV3-1/TRBV3-2	NA	NA	TRBJ2-3	CASSQSNTQYF	TGTGCCAGCAGCCAGAGTAATACGCAGTATTTT
TRBV6-6	TRBD1	NA	TRBJ1-2	CASRRQGPGYTF	TGTGCCAGCCGGCGACAGGGGCCTGGCTACACCTTC
TRBV21-1	NA	NA	TRBJ2-1	CASSKERAGTGGSHSYNEQFF	TGTGCCAGCAGCAAAGAAAGAGCCGGGACAGGGGGATCTCACTCCTACAATGAGCAGTTCTTC
TRBV29-1	TRBD1	NA	TRBJ2-7	CSVGRTGWFNEQYF	TGCAGCGTTGGCCGGACAGGGTGGTTCAACGAGCAGTACTTC
TRBV12-5	NA	NA	TRBJ2-1	CASGLAGASSYNEQFF	TGTGCTAGTGGTTTGGCAGGGGCCAGCTCCTACAATGAGCAGTTCTTC
TRBV23-1	NA	NA	TRBJ2-7	CASQTGRSSYEQYF	TGCGCCAGCCAGACGGGGAGGAGCTCCTACGAGCAGTACTTC
TRBV27	TRBD1	NA	TRBJ1-1	CASSDKGQLNTEAFF	TGTGCCAGCAGTGATAAGGGACAGCTGAACACTGAAGCTTTCTTT
TRBV27	NA	NA	TRBJ2-7	CASSGTGVWGEQYF	TGTGCCAGCAGTGGAACAGGAGTCTGGGGCGAGCAGTACTTC
TRBV7-2	TRBD2	NA	TRBJ2-1	CASSLVTSGSYNEQFF	TGTGCCAGCAGCTTAGTGACTAGCGGATCTTACAATGAGCAGTTCTTC
TRBV6-5	TRBD1	NA	TRBJ2-1	CASSYGTGSYNEQFF	TGTGCCAGCAGTTACGGGACAGGATCTTACAATGAGCAGTTCTTC
TRBV29-1	NA	NA	TRBJ2-1	CSVRSVPYNEQFF	TGCAGCGTTCGTAGCGTACCTTACAATGAGCAGTTCTTC
TRBV7-6	TRBD2	NA	TRBJ2-1	CASSLGWSSGGGNEQFF	TGTGCCAGCAGCTTAGGTTGGAGTAGCGGGGGGGGAAATGAGCAGTTCTTC
TRBV5-3	NA	NA	TRBJ2-1	CARSKRVSSYNEQFF	TGTGCCAGAAGCAAGCGGGTAAGCTCCTACAATGAGCAGTTCTTC
TRBV5-1	TRBD1	NA	TRBJ2-7	CASSRLGQNYEQYF	TGCGCCAGCAGCCGGCTGGGACAGAACTACGAGCAGTACTTC
TRBV30	TRBD1	NA	TRBJ1-5	CAWSSGQGARQPQHF	TGTGCCTGGAGTAGTGGACAGGGGGCTAGGCAGCCCCAGCATTTT
TRBV7-9	NA	NA	TRBJ2-5	CASSSDKGAPEMTQYF	TGTGCCAGCAGCTCAGACAAAGGGGCCCCGGAGATGACCCAGTACTTC
TRBV2	NA	NA	TRBJ2-3	CASGGVPPNTQYF	TGTGCCAGCGGAGGGGTCCCTCCGAATACGCAGTATTTT
TRBV20-1	TRBD1	NA	TRBJ1-2	CSASLNGTGYGYTF	TGCAGTGCTAGTCTCAATGGGACAGGGTATGGCTACACCTTC
TRBV11-3	TRBD2	NA	TRBJ2-5	CASSTRTSGGGETQYF	TGTGCCAGCAGCACCCGGACTAGCGGGGGCGGGGAGACCCAGTACTTC
TRBV18	TRBD1	once	TRBJ2-7	CASSPGQGGPYEQYF	TGTGCCAGCTCACCAGGACAGGGGGGCCCCTACGAGCAGTACTTC
TRBV9	NA	NA	TRBJ2-2	CASSVGGPGNTGELFF	TGTGCCAGCAGCGTAGGGGGGCCAGGGAACACCGGGGAGCTGTTTTTT
TRBV5-1	NA	NA	TRBJ1-1	CASSSDSMNTEAFF	TGCGCCAGCAGCTCGGACAGTATGAACACTGAAGCTTTCTTT
TRBV28	TRBD1	NA	TRBJ1-6	CASSSPGQFSPLHF	TGTGCCAGCAGTTCCCCGGGACAGTTTTCACCCCTCCACTTT
TRBV7-6	NA	NA	TRBJ2-7	CASSLGGQSYEQYF	TGTGCCAGCAGCTTAGGAGGACAGTCCTACGAGCAGTACTTC
TRBV27	TRBD1	NA	TRBJ2-1	CASSSPGQARGNEQFF	TGTGCCAGCAGTTCACCGGGACAGGCCCGAGGTAATGAGCAGTTCTTC
TRBV10-3	TRBD1	NA	TRBJ2-2	CATQSRQGNTGELFF	TGTGCCACGCAATCGAGACAGGGTAACACCGGGGAGCTGTTTTTT
TRBV29-1	TRBD1	NA	TRBJ2-7	CSVESETGGREQYF	TGCAGCGTTGAATCTGAGACAGGGGGCCGCGAGCAGTACTTC
TRBV27	TRBD2	NA	TRBJ2-1	CASKGGSYNEQFF	TGTGCCAGCAAGGGCGGGAGCTACAATGAGCAGTTCTTC
TRBV11-3	NA	NA	TRBJ2-7	CASSLVIAANYEQYF	TGTGCCAGCAGCTTAGTGATAGCGGCAAACTACGAGCAGTACTTC
TRBV4-3	TRBD1	NA	TRBJ1-2	CASSQHRTGSGDYGYTF	TGCGCCAGCAGCCAACACCGGACAGGGAGTGGCGACTATGGCTACACCTTC
TRBV28	NA	NA	TRBJ2-3	CASSLGGRAADTQYF	TGTGCCAGCAGTTTGGGTGGGAGAGCGGCAGATACGCAGTATTTT
TRBV4-3	NA	NA	TRBJ2-4	CASSQADSLAKNIQYF	TGCGCCAGCAGCCAAGCCGACAGTTTAGCCAAAAACATTCAGTACTTC